These 13 T cell receptor beta chains were all obtained from the same sample, sequenced in a study of CD8+ T cells in alopecia areata. Extracted RNA was reverse transcribed into cDNA, the sequencing template. Assay: immunoSEQ multiplex PCR; the TCRdb copy retains only in-frame clones and omits some. The sample has under 250,000 clones; approximately 70% are singletons. As for treatment: oral pan-JAK inhibitor, 5-10 mg twice daily. The starting material was CD4+ T cells sorted from blood, obtained at week 44, from a patient treated with tofacitinib. The receptors originated from a human donor with alopecia areata.

The chain joins TRBV2 to TRBJ1-6; D call uncertain. The CDR3 is made up of 15 amino acids. The V gene's germline CDR1 is SNHLY and CDR2 FYNNEI. Trimming cost V 5 bases and J 9 bases, with 17 bases left between them. CDR3 DNA: TGTGCCAGCAGTTTTGCGAGGGCAGTAGGTTCACCCCTCCACTTT. Translation gives CASSFARAVGSPLHF.

The chain carries TRBV2 and TRBJ1-5, with 12 bases aligning to TRBD1. Per germline, CDR1 SNHLY and CDR2 FYNNEI. The CDR3 sequence is 16 residues long. The junction had 9 bases not matched to a gene; V was cut back by 6 bases and J by 6 bases. CDR3 sequence (DNA): TGTGCCAGCAGCGCGGGACAGGGGGCAGGAGCTCAGCCCCAGCATTTT. It encodes CASSAGQGAGAQPQHF.

This clone was recorded only once. V is TRBV29-1 and J is TRBJ2-1; 10 nucleotides align to TRBD1. The CDR3 has 16 residues. Unmatched junction bases numbered 11, after V lost 8 bases and J lost 1 base. Looked up from germline, CDR1 is SQVTM and CDR2 is ANQGSEA. The CDR3 loop reads CSSNAGQGGSYNEQFF. DNA for the CDR3: TGCAGCTCAAATGCCGGACAGGGGGGATCCTACAATGAGCAGTTCTTC.

V and J are TRBV6-5 and TRBJ1-1, with D tentatively TRBD1 (6 bases). This CDR3 spans 14 amino acids. The germline V gene has CDR1 MNHEY and CDR2 SVGAGI. V lost 2 bases to trimming and J lost 4 bases, with 11 bases between them. The CDR3 spells CASSYLGGPTEAFF. The CDR3 nucleotides read TGTGCCAGCAGTTACCTAGGGGGTCCCACTGAAGCTTTCTTT.

The sample holds a few counts of this clone. This sequence joins TRBV14 and TRBJ2-7, with a tentative D call TRBD1 (5 bases). CDR3 length: 15 residues. Looked up from germline, CDR1 is SGHDN and CDR2 is FVKESK. V lost 1 base and J lost 3, with 13 bases in between. CDR3 nucleotides: TGTGCCAGCAGCCAAGGTATTAGGGGAATCTACGAGCAGTACTTC. Its translation is CASSQGIRGIYEQYF.

This clone turned up a few times. The V call is TRBV4-2, the J call TRBJ1-2; 9 bases map to TRBD1. The junction had 12 bases not matched to a gene; V was cut back by 3 bases and J by 4 bases. This CDR3 comprises 17 residues. CDR1 and CDR2 from the germline V gene are LGHNA and YNFKEQ. In nucleotides, the CDR3 is TGTGCCAGCAGCCATCTGGGAGACGGACAGGGGACCTATGGCTACACCTTC. The encoded protein is CASSHLGDGQGTYGYTF.

This chain joins TRBV30 and TRBJ2-1; possibly TRBD1 for D (6 bases). Germline CDR1 GTSNPN, CDR2 SVGIG (reference sequence). The V end lost 5 bases, the J end lost 7 bases, and 18 bases lay between the germline ends. The CDR3 totals 14 residues. CDR3 residues: CAWGEVGAENEQFF. CDR3 bases: TGTGCCTGGGGTGAAGTGGGGGCAGAAAATGAGCAGTTCTTC. Using reference TRBV30 and TRBJ2-1 for the parts outside the CDR3, the full variable domain is SQTIHQWPATLVQPVGSPLSLECTVEGTSNPNLYWYRQAAGRGLQLLFYSVGIGQISSEVPQNLSASRPQDRQFILSSKKLLLSDSGFYLCAWGEVGAENEQFFGPGTRLTVL.

This chain links TRBV5-6 with TRBJ2-7, with no clear D. V dropped 0 bases and J dropped 0 bases, with 7 bases sitting between them. The CDR3 extends over 14 amino acids. Germline V gene lookup returns CDR1 SGHDT and CDR2 YYEEEE. CDR3 protein: CASSLDQSSYEQYF. CDR3 coding DNA: TGTGCCAGCAGCTTGGACCAGAGCTCCTACGAGCAGTACTTC.

This clone was picked up a small number of times. The V and J genes are TRBV29-1 and TRBJ2-2, with 7 bases fitting TRBD1. With 3 bases clipped from V and 6 bases from J, the junction kept 1 base outside the gene matches. The CDR3 spans 12 residues. Per the germline V gene, CDR1 is SQVTM and CDR2 is ANQGSEA. CDR3 loop: CSVDRGSGELFF. In nucleotides, the CDR3 is TGCAGCGTTGACAGGGGGTCCGGGGAGCTGTTTTTT.

The chain combines TRBV19 with TRBJ1-1; a weak D match, TRBD1 (6 bases). Per germline, CDR1 LNHDA and CDR2 SQIVND (reference sequence). This CDR3 comprises 13 residues. Trimming removed 4 bases from V and 4 bases from J, with 10 bases in between. The chain's CDR3 is CASSRMGATEAFF. CDR3 coding DNA: TGTGCCAGTAGTAGGATGGGGGCCACTGAAGCTTTCTTT.

The V call is TRBV29-1, the J call TRBJ1-2, with D uncertain. Trimming shortened V by 7 bases and J by 2 bases, and 17 bases separated the two germline ends. The CDR3 is made up of 14 amino acids. CDR1 is SQVTM, CDR2 ANQGSEA, per germline. Here the CDR3 reads CSARQPQMNYGYTF. The CDR3 coding sequence is TGCAGCGCTCGCCAACCACAAATGAACTATGGCTACACCTTC.

This clone came up a few times. The chain couples TRBV19 to TRBJ2-2, with D perhaps TRBD2 (5 bases). CDR1 LNHDA and CDR2 SQIVND come from the germline V gene (reference sequence). There are 14 residues in the CDR3. V lost 6 bases and J 3 bases, leaving 11 bases between the germline ends. CDR3 DNA: TGTGCCAGTAGCCAGATCGGGGACACCGGGGAGCTGTTTTTT. It specifies CASSQIGDTGELFF.

The chain carries TRBV11-3 and TRBJ2-2, with D unresolved. CDR1 is SGHNT and CDR2 is YENEEA in the germline V gene. V dropped 2 bases and J dropped 6 bases, with 7 bases sitting between them. The CDR3 covers 13 residues. The CDR3 protein is CASSLIDSGELFF. CDR3 DNA sequence: TGTGCCAGCAGCTTAATTGACTCCGGGGAGCTGTTTTTT.